Each of the 32 T cell receptor beta chains below was sequenced from the same sample in a study of cytomegalovirus exposure and HLA in healthy donors. Researchers ran the PCR with 60 Vbeta and 13 Jbeta primers. Profiled with immunoSEQ multiplex PCR; TCRdb holds only in-frame clones, not every one. This table holds approximately 140,000 clones, roughly 73% found once. The source material was PBMCs. The receptors were sampled from a woman between 40 and 50 years old in good health and CMV-seronegative.

This rearrangement joins TRBV6-1 to TRBJ1-1; possibly TRBD1 for D (5 bases). The V gene's germline CDR1 is MNHNS and CDR2 SASEGT. The CDR3 consists of 14 residues. V lost 0 bases and J 4 bases, leaving 9 bases between the germline ends. CDR3 residues: CASSEARQLTEAFF. The CDR3 nucleotides read TGTGCCAGCAGTGAAGCTCGACAGCTCACTGAAGCTTTCTTT.

V is TRBV11-2 and J is TRBJ1-6, with 7 bases fitting TRBD1. There are 15 residues in the CDR3. Germline assignment: CDR1 SGHAT and CDR2 FQNNGV. V was clipped by 4 bases and J by 6 bases; unmatched bases: 6. CDR3 DNA: TGTGCCAGCAGCTCCCGACAGGGATCTAATTCACCCCTCCACTTT. Encoded protein: CASSSRQGSNSPLHF. Full variable domain (remainder filled in from reference TRBV11-2 and TRBJ1-6): EAGVAQSPRYKIIEKRQSVAFWCNPISGHATLYWYQQILGQGPKLLIQFQNNGVVDDSQLPKDRFSAERLKGVDSTLKIQPAKLEDSAVYLCASSSRQGSNSPLHFGNGTRLTVT.

With regard to this clone: This sample also contains other DNA sequences that code for the same CDR3. The chain combines TRBV18 with TRBJ1-2; 8 bases match TRBD1. Germline CDR1 reads KGHSH; CDR2 reads LQKENI. CDR3 length: 15 residues. The J segment lost 2 bases and the V segment lost 3 bases, leaving 5 bases of the junction unmatched. DNA for the CDR3: TGTGCCAGCTCACCTGGGACAGGAGTAAACTATGGCTACACCTTC. It codes for CASSPGTGVNYGYTF.

J is TRBJ2-3 and V is TRBV4-2; D is unresolved. The length of the CDR3 is 12 residues. Between the trimmed V and J ends, which lost 5 bases and 9 bases, there was a span of 12 bases. Germline V gene sequence: CDR1 LGHNA, CDR2 YNFKEQ. CDR3 DNA sequence: TGTGCCAGCAGCGTAGCTAGTGACACGCAGTATTTT. Its translation is CASSVASDTQYF.

V and J are TRBV5-1 and TRBJ1-1; 7 bases are shared with TRBD1. Germline trimming cut 5 bases from V and 5 bases from J; bases unmatched to any gene: 9. Germline lookup yields CDR1 SGHRS and CDR2 YFSETQ. The CDR3 is made up of 14 amino acids. The CDR3 coding sequence is TGCGCCAGCAGGATTGGGGGCAGGGGGACTGAAGCTTTCTTT. Translated: CASRIGGRGTEAFF.

This clone was recorded a few times. The rearrangement uses TRBV5-6 and TRBJ2-1; a possible D gene is TRBD1 (6 bases). V lost 4 bases, J lost 4 bases, and 12 bases lay in between. The CDR3 runs 14 residues. Germline V gives CDR1 SGHDT, CDR2 YYEEEE. CDR3 nucleotides: TGTGCCAGCAGCCAAATGGACAGATACAATGAGCAGTTCTTC. This encodes CASSQMDRYNEQFF.

The V and J genes are TRBV9 and TRBJ2-2; TRBD1 agrees at 10 bases. Losses at the gene ends were 4 bases for V and 6 bases for J; bases not matched to a gene: 6. The V gene's germline CDR1 is SGDLS and CDR2 YYNGEE. This CDR3 contains 15 residues. CDR3 sequence: CASSRTGGTAGELFF. CDR3 nucleotides: TGTGCCAGCAGCCGGACAGGGGGTACGGCCGGGGAGCTGTTTTTT.

V gene TRBV5-1 combines with J gene TRBJ2-5, with D perhaps TRBD1 (7 bases). V was clipped by 1 base and J by 3 bases, with 10 bases between them. CDR3 size: 14 residues. Germline-derived CDR1 and CDR2 are SGHRS and YFSETQ. CDR3 residues: CASSLQGGKETQYF. For the CDR3, the DNA is TGCGCCAGCAGCTTGCAGGGGGGTAAAGAGACCCAGTACTTC.

This clone was seen a few times. V gene TRBV9 combines with J gene TRBJ1-1; the D gene is possibly TRBD1 (6 bases). V was cut by 3 bases and J by 4 bases, with 10 bases left in between. Germline V CDR1 and CDR2: SGDLS, YYNGEE. The CDR3 covers 13 residues. CDR3 loop: CASSDLTGTEAFF. The DNA of the CDR3 is TGTGCCAGCAGCGACCTGACAGGCACTGAAGCTTTCTTT.

This clone was observed a few times. V usage is TRBV6-1 and J usage is TRBJ1-3, with D unresolved. The CDR3 runs 14 residues. Germline V gives CDR1 MNHNS, CDR2 SASEGT. V was cut by 2 bases and J by 9 bases, with 14 bases left in between. DNA for the CDR3: TGTGCCAGCAGTGAATCGGGGTATCGGGGCACCATATATTTT. Its protein product is CASSESGYRGTIYF.

The gene calls are TRBV4-1 and TRBJ2-5; no clear D. The J call may be wrong; the DNA end is better matched by TRBJ2-7. The CDR3 is made up of 15 amino acids. Germline assignment: CDR1 MGHRA and CDR2 YSYEKL. CDR3 region: CASSQEELTDYEQYF. CDR3 in DNA: TGCGCCAGCAGCCAAGAGGAGTTGACTGACTACGAGCAGTACTTC.

This clone was found a few times. The chain joins TRBV7-3 to TRBJ2-1, with D tentatively TRBD2 (5 bases). The V end was cut by 6 bases, the J end by 5 bases, with 14 bases between. Germline V gene sequence: CDR1 SGHTA, CDR2 FQGTGA. This CDR3 has 14 residues. Here the CDR3 DNA reads TGTGCCAGCAGTTCGGTCGGGGTCCACAATGAGCAGTTCTTC. As protein: CASSSVGVHNEQFF.

The V and J genes are TRBV4-1 and TRBJ1-5, with D maybe TRBD1 (6 bases). CDR1 is MGHRA, CDR2 YSYEKL, per germline. Trimming cost V 0 bases and J 6 bases, with 15 bases left between them. The CDR3 has 16 residues. The CDR3 nucleotides are TGCGCCAGCAGCCAAGATTCAAGGCAGGGGTTTCAGCCCCAGCATTTT. It translates to CASSQDSRQGFQPQHF.

This clone was recorded once. This rearrangement joins TRBV23-1 to TRBJ1-5; 7 bases map to TRBD1. Being an ORF, TRBV23-1 has a function that is uncertain. Trimming at V came to 0 bases and at J to 2 bases, leaving 4 bases not matched to a gene. The CDR3 is 16 amino acids. CDR3 DNA: TGCGCCAGCAGTCAATCGCCGGGACAGTGCAATCAGCCCCAGCATTTT. This encodes CASSQSPGQCNQPQHF.

This clone occurred once. This rearrangement joins TRBV27 to TRBJ2-1, with TRBD2 identical over 9 bases. The V gene's germline CDR1 is MNHEY and CDR2 SMNVEV (reference sequence). Trimming took 3 bases from V and 4 from J; bases not matched to a gene: 4. This CDR3 region has 15 residues. The CDR3 is CASSLVAGAYNEQFF. In DNA, the CDR3 is TGTGCCAGCAGTTTGGTAGCGGGGGCTTACAATGAGCAGTTCTTC.

The chain couples TRBV15 to TRBJ1-2; TRBD1 aligns across 7 bases. The CDR3 runs 12 residues. V lost 3 bases, J lost 10 bases, and 5 bases stayed unmatched. The V gene's germline CDR1 is LNHNV and CDR2 YYDKDF (reference sequence). The CDR3 protein is CATSSNRGFYTF. For the CDR3, the DNA is TGTGCCACCAGCAGTAACAGGGGTTTCTACACCTTC.

V gene TRBV19 combines with J gene TRBJ2-2; 9 bases line up with TRBD1. V dropped 6 bases and J dropped 5; count of bases not matched to a gene: 4. There are 14 residues in the CDR3. From germline, CDR1 is LNHDA and CDR2 SQIVND (reference sequence). This chain's CDR3 is CASSSGTGTGELFF. In nucleotides, the CDR3 is TGTGCCAGTAGCTCCGGGACAGGGACCGGGGAGCTGTTTTTT.

Comment on this clone: This specimen includes other DNA sequences encoding the same CDR3. J is TRBJ1-1 and V is TRBV6-5, with D possibly TRBD1 on 5 matching bases. Trimming cost V 0 bases and J 0 bases, with 8 bases left between them. CDR3 length: 15 residues. Per the germline V gene, CDR1 is MNHEY and CDR2 is SVGAGI. CDR3 nucleotide sequence: TGTGCCAGCAGTTACTCTGGGGGGATGAACACTGAAGCTTTCTTT. Translating gives CASSYSGGMNTEAFF.

In this sample, this clone turned up a few times. The chain uses TRBV7-9 and TRBJ2-1, with D perhaps matching TRBD1 (9 bases). V was trimmed by 5 bases and J by 6 bases, leaving 20 bases between them. This CDR3 is 16 amino acids long. The germline V gene has CDR1 SEHNR and CDR2 FQNEAQ (reference sequence). For the CDR3, the DNA is TGTGCCAGCAGCCGGGGGGGACAGGGTTTTGGCAATGAGCAGTTCTTC. It encodes CASSRGGQGFGNEQFF.

V and J are TRBV9 and TRBJ2-3, with 7 positions matching TRBD2. V shed 5 bases, J shed 3 bases, and the junction held 6 bases outside the gene matches. This CDR3 is built from 14 residues. CDR1 is SGDLS and CDR2 is YYNGEE in the germline V gene. The chain's CDR3 is CASSYGGWTDTQYF. The CDR3 region has the DNA TGTGCCAGCAGTTACGGGGGGTGGACAGATACGCAGTATTTT.

The V call is TRBV27, the J call TRBJ1-2; 8 positions agree with TRBD1. Germline assignment: CDR1 MNHEY and CDR2 SMNVEV (reference sequence). CDR3 length: 17 residues. V lost 5 bases, J lost 13 bases, and 24 bases stayed unmatched. The CDR3 bases are TGTGCCAGCAGTCCCCTACCCGGGACAGGAGGCTCCCTCCACTGCACCTTC. Its translation is CASSPLPGTGGSLHCTF.

The V gene is TRBV7-2, the J gene TRBJ2-3, with D possibly matching TRBD2 (5 bases). V lost 1 base and J 2 bases, leaving 10 bases between the germline ends. The germline gives CDR1 SGHTA, CDR2 FQGNSA. The CDR3 sequence is 15 residues long. CDR3 bases: TGTGCCAGCAGCTTAGGTTTCGGGAACACAGATACGCAGTATTTT. Amino acids: CASSLGFGNTDTQYF.

The chain uses TRBV5-1 and TRBJ2-7; TRBD1 matches 8 bases. J was trimmed by 4 bases and V by 0 bases; bases with no gene match: 6. Germline V gene lookup returns CDR1 SGHRS and CDR2 YFSETQ. This CDR3 comprises 15 residues. The CDR3 bases are TGCGCCAGCAGCTTGGATCAGGGGGCGTATTACGAGCAGTACTTC. Protein: CASSLDQGAYYEQYF. Based on the CDR3 plus reference TRBV5-1 and TRBJ2-7, the full variable domain is KAGVTQTPRYLIKTRGQQVTLSCSPISGHRSVSWYQQTPGQGLQFLFEYFSETQRNKGNFPGRFSGRQFSNSRSEMNVSTLELGDSALYLCASSLDQGAYYEQYFGPGTRLTVT.

This chain uses TRBV7-3 with TRBJ2-2; 8 bases fit TRBD2. After removal of 5 bases from V and 0 bases from J, the junction contained 8 bases not matched to a gene. Germline assignment: CDR1 SGHTA and CDR2 FQGTGA. This CDR3 is built from 17 residues. As DNA, the CDR3 is TGTGCCAGCAGCCCATCACCAGCGGGGGCGAACACCGGGGAGCTGTTTTTT. Its protein is CASSPSPAGANTGELFF.

The chain is built from TRBV19 and TRBJ1-1; a possible D gene is TRBD1 (5 bases). Germline V gene lookup returns CDR1 LNHDA and CDR2 SQIVND (reference sequence). This CDR3 has 16 amino acids. Trimming took off 8 bases at V and 0 bases at J, with 19 bases between the two ends. The CDR3 DNA sequence: TGTGCCAGTCTCCCCGGAAGGGGAAGCATGAACACTGAAGCTTTCTTT. The encoded protein is CASLPGRGSMNTEAFF.

This chain connects TRBV4-1 to TRBJ2-5; TRBD2 is a possible D gene (7 bases). This CDR3 spans 18 amino acids. Germline values: CDR1 MGHRA, CDR2 YSYEKL. V was clipped by 0 bases and J by 1 base, with 18 bases between them. Here the CDR3 DNA reads TGCGCCAGCAGCCAAGAATTGGGTATGGGGGGGGCCCAAGAGACCCAGTACTTC. This encodes CASSQELGMGGAQETQYF.

J is TRBJ1-1 and V is TRBV7-8; D is ambiguous. Trimming removed 2 bases at V and 4 bases at J, with 11 bases between. Germline V gene data show CDR1 as SGHVS and CDR2 as FQNEAQ. The CDR3 contains 14 residues. The CDR3 loop reads CASSLLRGITEAFF. The CDR3 DNA is TGTGCCAGCAGCTTACTCAGAGGGATCACTGAAGCTTTCTTT.

The V call is TRBV5-6, the J call TRBJ1-2, with unresolved D. The CDR3 has 16 residues. Looked up from germline, CDR1 is SGHDT and CDR2 is YYEEEE. The ends were cut back, 0 bases at V and 4 bases at J, with 16 bases in the middle. CDR3: CASSLARQRLGYGYTF. The CDR3 bases are TGTGCCAGCAGCTTGGCTCGCCAGAGGCTTGGCTATGGCTACACCTTC. The complete variable domain, with remaining parts taken from reference TRBV5-6 and TRBJ1-2, reads DAGVTQSPTHLIKTRGQQVTLRCSPKSGHDTVSWYQQALGQGPQFIFQYYEEEERQRGNFPDRFSGHQFPNYSSELNVNALLLGDSALYLCASSLARQRLGYGYTFGSGTRLTVV.

The chain combines TRBV4-2 with TRBJ1-1; D is unclear. The CDR3 totals 15 residues. Looked up from germline, CDR1 is LGHNA and CDR2 is YNFKEQ. The V and J ends lost 0 bases and 1 base respectively, with 9 bases between them. DNA of the CDR3: TGTGCCAGCAGCCAAGATAGCACACCGAACACTGAAGCTTTCTTT. Its protein is CASSQDSTPNTEAFF.

The table lists this clone with a count of one. This CDR3 is CASSATQGAYVYGYTF. Written as DNA, the CDR3 is TGCGCCAGCAGCGCAACACAGGGGGCGTACGTCTATGGCTACACCTTC. The J gene is TRBJ1-2, the V gene TRBV5-1; 9 positions match TRBD1. With 4 bases clipped from V and 4 bases from J, the junction kept 11 bases outside the gene matches. This CDR3 is built from 16 residues. Germline V gene sequence: CDR1 SGHRS, CDR2 YFSETQ.

This clone was found a few times. The V gene is TRBV5-8, the J gene TRBJ1-2, with D possibly TRBD1 on 5 matching bases. Trimming shortened V by 3 bases and J by 3 bases, and 21 bases separated the two germline ends. CDR1 and CDR2 (germline): SGHTS, YDEGEE. CDR3 length: 17 amino acids. Here the CDR3 DNA reads TGTGCCAGCAGCTCCCCCTCGGGGGAGGAGGGTGACTATGGCTACACCTTC. It encodes CASSSPSGEEGDYGYTF.

This clone was picked up many times. The chain joins TRBV9 to TRBJ2-2, with TRBD2 matching 11 bases. Losses at the gene ends were 3 bases for V and 5 bases for J; bases not matched to a gene: 6. CDR3 length: 16 amino acids. Germline lookup yields CDR1 SGDLS and CDR2 YYNGEE. CDR3 nucleotides: TGTGCCAGCAGCGCCCAGGGACTAGCGGTTACCGGGGAGCTGTTTTTT. This gives the protein CASSAQGLAVTGELFF.